A selection of T cell receptor beta chains follows, all from one sample in a study of response to subunit inactivated influenza vaccine. TCRdb re-analysed the RT-PCR reads in MiXCR, keeping a single row per CDR3 protein. The table lists 700,000 to 900,000 distinct CDR3 sequences, about 20% of them singletons. The source material was PBMCs from blood, sampled 4 to 6 days after vaccination. All receptors come from a man in his fifties or sixties who received an inactivated influenza vaccine. The CDR3 runs from the conserved cysteine through the conserved F or W. A D gene is named only where the DNA matches it firmly. The size of a clone is reported for some rows only, either as once, few or many, or as a class for expanded clones.

cdr3_aa: CATQRDRFNEKLFF; cdr3_nt: TGTGCCACCCAGAGGGACAGGTTTAATGAAAAACTGTTTTTT; j_call: TRBJ1-4; clone_size: -; v_call: TRBV2; d_call: TRBD1
cdr3_aa: CASSLGVQSNQPQHF; cdr3_nt: TGTGCCAGCAGCCTCGGGGTTCAGAGCAATCAGCCCCAGCATTTT; j_call: TRBJ1-5; clone_size: few; v_call: TRBV7-2; d_call: -
cdr3_aa: CASSDRDDYGYTF; cdr3_nt: TGTGCCAGCAGCGACAGGGACGACTATGGCTACACCTTC; j_call: TRBJ1-2; clone_size: few; v_call: TRBV12-3/TRBV12-4; d_call: TRBD1
cdr3_aa: CASSLGPPYYGYTF; cdr3_nt: TGTGCCAGCAGTTTGGGCCCTCCTTACTATGGCTACACCTTC; j_call: TRBJ1-2; clone_size: many; v_call: TRBV12-3/TRBV12-4; d_call: -
cdr3_aa: CSAETGWENTIYF; cdr3_nt: TGCAGTGCTGAGACAGGGTGGGAAAACACCATATATTTT; j_call: TRBJ1-3; clone_size: -; v_call: TRBV20-1; d_call: TRBD1
cdr3_aa: CASSQDTTATDTQYF; cdr3_nt: TGTGCCAGCAGCCAAGATACGACGGCCACAGATACGCAGTATTTT; j_call: TRBJ2-3; clone_size: few; v_call: TRBV4-2; d_call: -
cdr3_aa: CSARDRSGKVNEQFF; cdr3_nt: TGCAGTGCTAGAGATCGCAGCGGGAAGGTCAATGAGCAGTTCTTC; j_call: TRBJ2-1; clone_size: few; v_call: TRBV20-1; d_call: TRBD2
cdr3_aa: CASSSDRVLEQYF; cdr3_nt: TGTGCCAGCAGCTCGGACAGGGTATTGGAGCAGTACTTC; j_call: TRBJ2-7; clone_size: -; v_call: TRBV7-2; d_call: TRBD1
cdr3_aa: CASSEGTAYEQYF; cdr3_nt: TGTGCCAGCAGTGAGGGAACAGCCTACGAGCAGTACTTC; j_call: TRBJ2-7; clone_size: few; v_call: TRBV19; d_call: -
cdr3_aa: CASSLGGPPYEQYF; cdr3_nt: TGTGCCAGCAGTTTGGGGGGACCTCCTTACGAGCAGTACTTC; j_call: TRBJ2-7; clone_size: many; v_call: TRBV12-3/TRBV12-4; d_call: -
cdr3_aa: CASSPQKGYEQYF; cdr3_nt: TGTGCCAGCTCACCCCAAAAAGGCTACGAGCAGTACTTC; j_call: TRBJ2-7; clone_size: -; v_call: TRBV18; d_call: -
cdr3_aa: CASSLDWSPYNEQFF; cdr3_nt: TGTGCCAGCAGCTTAGATTGGTCTCCTTACAATGAGCAGTTCTTC; j_call: TRBJ2-1; clone_size: -; v_call: TRBV11-2; d_call: -
cdr3_aa: CASRRQGISYEQYF; cdr3_nt: TGTGCCAGCAGGCGACAGGGGATCTCCTACGAGCAGTACTTC; j_call: TRBJ2-7; clone_size: few; v_call: TRBV28; d_call: TRBD1
cdr3_aa: CASSLQQETQYF; cdr3_nt: TGTGCCAGCAGTTTACAGCAAGAGACCCAGTACTTC; j_call: TRBJ2-5; clone_size: many; v_call: TRBV5-1; d_call: -
cdr3_aa: CSASQGVSYEQYF; cdr3_nt: TGCAGTGCTTCGCAGGGAGTCTCCTACGAGCAGTACTTC; j_call: TRBJ2-7; clone_size: -; v_call: TRBV20-1; d_call: -
cdr3_aa: CASSVVGRYNEQFF; cdr3_nt: TGTGCCAGCAGCGTAGTAGGGAGGTACAATGAGCAGTTCTTC; j_call: TRBJ2-1; clone_size: -; v_call: TRBV9; d_call: -
cdr3_aa: CASSQDFSYSAEQYF; cdr3_nt: TGTGCCAGCAGCCAAGATTTCAGTTATTCTGCCGAGCAGTACTTC; j_call: TRBJ2-7; clone_size: -; v_call: TRBV4-2; d_call: -
cdr3_aa: CATSAGTNYEQYF; cdr3_nt: TGTGCCACCAGTGCTGGGACAAATTACGAGCAGTACTTC; j_call: TRBJ2-7; clone_size: few; v_call: TRBV24-1; d_call: -
cdr3_aa: CASSFDTGELFF; cdr3_nt: TGCGCCAGCAGCTTCGACACCGGGGAGCTGTTTTTT; j_call: TRBJ2-2; clone_size: many; v_call: TRBV5-1; d_call: -
cdr3_aa: CASSPEVRETQYF; cdr3_nt: TGTGCCAGCTCACCAGAGGTCCGCGAGACCCAGTACTTC; j_call: TRBJ2-5; clone_size: -; v_call: TRBV18; d_call: -
cdr3_aa: CSARTLHGDTQYF; cdr3_nt: TGCAGTGCTAGGACCTTACACGGGGATACGCAGTATTTT; j_call: TRBJ2-3; clone_size: -; v_call: TRBV20-1; d_call: -
cdr3_aa: CASSQVNQGAGHEQFF; cdr3_nt: TGTGCCAGCAGCCAAGTTAATCAGGGCGCCGGTCATGAGCAGTTCTTC; j_call: TRBJ2-1; clone_size: -; v_call: TRBV4-2; d_call: -
cdr3_aa: CASSGTRGRGKTQYF; cdr3_nt: TGTGCCAGCAGTGGTACAAGGGGGCGAGGAAAGACCCAGTACTTC; j_call: TRBJ2-5; clone_size: many; v_call: TRBV11-2; d_call: TRBD1
cdr3_aa: CASSLWSNTGELFF; cdr3_nt: TGTGCCAGCAGTTTATGGTCGAACACCGGGGAGCTGTTTTTT; j_call: TRBJ2-2; clone_size: -; v_call: TRBV28; d_call: -
cdr3_aa: CASSARGPFDEQFF; cdr3_nt: TGTGCCAGCAGTGCCCGGGGTCCCTTTGATGAGCAGTTCTTC; j_call: TRBJ2-1; clone_size: -; v_call: TRBV12-3/TRBV12-4; d_call: -
cdr3_aa: CASSIPQAYSNQPQHF; cdr3_nt: TGTGCCAGCAGTATCCCACAGGCTTATAGCAATCAGCCCCAGCATTTT; j_call: TRBJ1-5; clone_size: few; v_call: TRBV6-1; d_call: -
cdr3_aa: CASSELGTGASGELFF; cdr3_nt: TGTGCCAGCAGTGAATTGGGGACAGGGGCTTCCGGGGAGCTGTTTTTT; j_call: TRBJ2-2; clone_size: -; v_call: TRBV25-1; d_call: TRBD1
cdr3_aa: CASGTPSSGSMGDTQYF; cdr3_nt: TGTGCCAGCGGCACCCCCTCAAGCGGGAGTATGGGAGATACGCAGTATTTT; j_call: TRBJ2-3; clone_size: -; v_call: TRBV9; d_call: TRBD2
cdr3_aa: CSVGGGNSQPQHF; cdr3_nt: TGCAGCGTAGGAGGGGGAAATAGTCAGCCCCAGCATTTT; j_call: TRBJ1-5; clone_size: few; v_call: TRBV29-1; d_call: -
cdr3_aa: CASSPQGAMNTEAFF; cdr3_nt: TGTGCCAGCTCACCCCAGGGGGCTATGAACACTGAAGCTTTCTTT; j_call: TRBJ1-1; clone_size: few; v_call: TRBV18; d_call: TRBD1
cdr3_aa: CASSKQGSYEQYF; cdr3_nt: TGTGCCAGCAGCAAACAGGGGAGCTACGAGCAGTACTTC; j_call: TRBJ2-7; clone_size: few; v_call: TRBV25-1; d_call: TRBD1
cdr3_aa: CASSHREGSPLHF; cdr3_nt: TGTGCCAGTAGTCACAGGGAAGGTTCACCCCTCCACTTT; j_call: TRBJ1-6; clone_size: -; v_call: TRBV19; d_call: -
cdr3_aa: CSVLLLGLAAYNEQFF; cdr3_nt: TGCAGCGTTCTCCTCCTTGGACTAGCGGCCTACAATGAGCAGTTCTTC; j_call: TRBJ2-1; clone_size: many; v_call: TRBV29-1; d_call: TRBD2
cdr3_aa: CASSLQSSGTYEQYF; cdr3_nt: TGTGCCAGCAGTTTGCAATCTAGCGGGACCTACGAGCAGTACTTC; j_call: TRBJ2-7; clone_size: few; v_call: TRBV12-3/TRBV12-4; d_call: TRBD2
cdr3_aa: CSATNPGRNTEAFF; cdr3_nt: TGCAGTGCAACTAACCCGGGGAGGAACACTGAAGCTTTCTTT; j_call: TRBJ1-1; clone_size: many; v_call: TRBV20-1; d_call: -
cdr3_aa: CTSSFVAQTLGNEQFF; cdr3_nt: TGTACCAGCAGTTTTGTTGCCCAGACCCTCGGCAATGAGCAGTTCTTC; j_call: TRBJ2-1; clone_size: few; v_call: TRBV12-3/TRBV12-4; d_call: -
cdr3_aa: CASSFAGPHNEQFF; cdr3_nt: TGTGCCAGCAGCTTTGCGGGACCCCACAATGAGCAGTTCTTC; j_call: TRBJ2-1; clone_size: -; v_call: TRBV5-4; d_call: -